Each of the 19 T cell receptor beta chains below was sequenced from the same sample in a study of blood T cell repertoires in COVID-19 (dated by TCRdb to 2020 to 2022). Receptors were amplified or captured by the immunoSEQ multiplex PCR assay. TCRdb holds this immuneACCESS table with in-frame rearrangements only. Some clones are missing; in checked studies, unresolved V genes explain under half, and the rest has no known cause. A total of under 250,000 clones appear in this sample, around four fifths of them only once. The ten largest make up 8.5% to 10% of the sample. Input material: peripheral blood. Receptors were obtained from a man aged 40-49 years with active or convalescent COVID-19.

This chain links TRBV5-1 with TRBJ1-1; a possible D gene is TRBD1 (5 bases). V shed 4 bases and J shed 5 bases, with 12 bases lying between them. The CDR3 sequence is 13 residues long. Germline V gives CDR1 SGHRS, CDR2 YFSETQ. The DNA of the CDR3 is TGCGCCAGCAGCCGAAAGGGGACTACTGAAGCTTTCTTT. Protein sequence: CASSRKGTTEAFF.

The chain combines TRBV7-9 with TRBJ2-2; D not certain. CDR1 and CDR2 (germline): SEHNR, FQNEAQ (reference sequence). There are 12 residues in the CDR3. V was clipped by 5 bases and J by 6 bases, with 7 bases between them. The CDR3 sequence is CASSPEAGELFF. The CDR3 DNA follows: TGTGCCAGCAGCCCAGAGGCCGGGGAGCTGTTTTTT.

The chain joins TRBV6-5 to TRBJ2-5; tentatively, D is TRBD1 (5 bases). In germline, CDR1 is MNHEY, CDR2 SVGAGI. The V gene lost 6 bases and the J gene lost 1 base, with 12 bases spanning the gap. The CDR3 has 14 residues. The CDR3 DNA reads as TGTGCCAGCAGCGGTTGGGGCCTCCAAGAGACCCAGTACTTC. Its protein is CASSGWGLQETQYF.

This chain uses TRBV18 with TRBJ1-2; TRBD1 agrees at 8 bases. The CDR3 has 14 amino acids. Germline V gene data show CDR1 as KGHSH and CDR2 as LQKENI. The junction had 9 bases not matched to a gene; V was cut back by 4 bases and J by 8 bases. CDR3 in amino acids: CASSHNQGAEGYTF. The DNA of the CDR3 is TGTGCCAGCTCACACAACCAGGGGGCCGAAGGCTACACCTTC.

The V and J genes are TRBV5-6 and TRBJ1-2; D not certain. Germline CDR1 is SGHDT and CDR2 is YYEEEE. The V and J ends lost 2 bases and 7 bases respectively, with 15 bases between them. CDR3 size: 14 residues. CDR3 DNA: TGTGCCAGCAGCTTCCAGGTTTCGGTGTTTGGCTACACCTTC. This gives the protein CASSFQVSVFGYTF.

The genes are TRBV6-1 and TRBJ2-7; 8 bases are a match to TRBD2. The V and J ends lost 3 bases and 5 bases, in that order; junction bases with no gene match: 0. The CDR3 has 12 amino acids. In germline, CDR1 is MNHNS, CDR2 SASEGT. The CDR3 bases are TGTGCCAGCAGTGACGGGGGGGACGAGCAGTACTTC. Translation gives CASSDGGDEQYF.

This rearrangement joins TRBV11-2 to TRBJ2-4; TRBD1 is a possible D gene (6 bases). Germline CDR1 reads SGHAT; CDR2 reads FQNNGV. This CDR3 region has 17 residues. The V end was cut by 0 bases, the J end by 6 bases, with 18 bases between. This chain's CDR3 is CASSLDPLRGSGNIQYF. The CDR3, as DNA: TGTGCCAGCAGCTTAGACCCCCTTAGGGGGTCGGGAAACATTCAGTACTTC.

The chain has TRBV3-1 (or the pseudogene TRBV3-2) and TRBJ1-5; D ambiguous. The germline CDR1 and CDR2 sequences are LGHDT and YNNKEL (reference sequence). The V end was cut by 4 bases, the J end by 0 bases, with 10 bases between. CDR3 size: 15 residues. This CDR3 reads CASSPGYFSNQPQHF. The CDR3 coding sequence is TGTGCCAGCAGCCCCGGGTACTTTAGCAATCAGCCCCAGCATTTT.

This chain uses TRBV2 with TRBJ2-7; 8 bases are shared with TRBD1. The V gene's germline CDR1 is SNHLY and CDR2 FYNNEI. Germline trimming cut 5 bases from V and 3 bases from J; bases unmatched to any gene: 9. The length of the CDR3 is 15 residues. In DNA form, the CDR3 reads TGTGCCAGCAGTCGACAGGGCGACAGGGGCTACGAGCAGTACTTC. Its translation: CASSRQGDRGYEQYF. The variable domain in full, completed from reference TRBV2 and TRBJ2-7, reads EPEVTQTPSHQVTQMGQEVILRCVPISNHLYFYWYRQILGQKVEFLVSFYNNEISEKSEIFDDQFSVERPDGSNFTLKIRSTKLEDSAMYFCASSRQGDRGYEQYFGPGTRLTVT.

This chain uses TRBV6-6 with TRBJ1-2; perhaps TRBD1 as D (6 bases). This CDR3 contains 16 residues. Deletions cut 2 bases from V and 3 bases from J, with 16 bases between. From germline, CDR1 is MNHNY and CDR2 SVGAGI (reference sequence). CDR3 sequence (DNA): TGTGCCAGCAGTTACGACGGGCAGGGGTGGGACTATGGCTACACCTTC. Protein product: CASSYDGQGWDYGYTF.

The CDR3 nucleotides are TGTGCCTGGAGTGTAGAGGGGGCTTGGTCACCCCTCCACTTT. Encoded protein: CAWSVEGAWSPLHF. J is TRBJ1-6 and V is TRBV30; 7 positions match TRBD1. V lost 0 bases to trimming and J lost 10 bases; unmatched junction nucleotides: 6. CDR1 and CDR2 from the germline V gene are GTSNPN and SVGIG (reference sequence). The CDR3 is 14 residues long.

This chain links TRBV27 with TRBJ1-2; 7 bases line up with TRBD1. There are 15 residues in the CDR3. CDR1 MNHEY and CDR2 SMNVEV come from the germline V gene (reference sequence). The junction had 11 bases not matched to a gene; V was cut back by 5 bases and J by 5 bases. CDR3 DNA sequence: TGTGCCAGCAGTCCACAGGGGATTAGGGCATATGGCTACACCTTC. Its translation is CASSPQGIRAYGYTF.

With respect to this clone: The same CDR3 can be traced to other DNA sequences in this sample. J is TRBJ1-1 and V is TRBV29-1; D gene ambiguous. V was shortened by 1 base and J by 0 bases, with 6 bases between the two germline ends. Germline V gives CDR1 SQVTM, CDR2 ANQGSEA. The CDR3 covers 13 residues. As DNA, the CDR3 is TGCAGCGTTGAAGGGCAGATGAACACTGAAGCTTTCTTT. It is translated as CSVEGQMNTEAFF. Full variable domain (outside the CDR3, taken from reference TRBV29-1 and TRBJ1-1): SAVISQKPSRDICQRGTSLTIQCQVDSQVTMMFWYRQQPGQSLTLIATANQGSEATYESGFVIDKFPISRPNLTFSTLTVSNMSPEDSSIYLCSVEGQMNTEAFFGQGTRLTVV.

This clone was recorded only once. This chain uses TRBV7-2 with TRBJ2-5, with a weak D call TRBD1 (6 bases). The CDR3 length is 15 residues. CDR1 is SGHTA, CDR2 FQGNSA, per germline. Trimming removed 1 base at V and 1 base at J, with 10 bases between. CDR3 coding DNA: TGTGCCAGCAGCTTAGTAGGACAGCGCCAAGAGACCCAGTACTTC. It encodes CASSLVGQRQETQYF.

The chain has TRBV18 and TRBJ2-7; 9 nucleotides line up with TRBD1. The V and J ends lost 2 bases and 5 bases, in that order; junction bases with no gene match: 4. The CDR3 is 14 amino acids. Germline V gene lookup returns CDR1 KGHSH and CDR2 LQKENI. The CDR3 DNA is TGTGCCAGCTCACCAGGGACAGGGAGGGACGAGCAGTACTTC. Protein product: CASSPGTGRDEQYF.

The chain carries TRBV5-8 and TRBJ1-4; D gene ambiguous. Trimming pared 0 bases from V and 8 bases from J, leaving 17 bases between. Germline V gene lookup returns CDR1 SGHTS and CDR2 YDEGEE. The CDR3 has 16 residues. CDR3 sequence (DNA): TGTGCCAGCAGCTTGGTGTTGGGCAGCCAAAACGAAAAACTGTTTTTT. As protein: CASSLVLGSQNEKLFF.

The CDR3 sequence is CAWSAPPASYEQYF. The CDR3 DNA reads as TGTGCCTGGAGTGCTCCCCCTGCGAGCTACGAGCAGTACTTC. The rearrangement links TRBV30 to TRBJ2-7; D gene unclear. Germline-derived CDR1 and CDR2 are GTSNPN and SVGIG (reference sequence). The CDR3 has 14 amino acids. V was trimmed by 1 base and J by 3 bases, leaving 13 bases between them.

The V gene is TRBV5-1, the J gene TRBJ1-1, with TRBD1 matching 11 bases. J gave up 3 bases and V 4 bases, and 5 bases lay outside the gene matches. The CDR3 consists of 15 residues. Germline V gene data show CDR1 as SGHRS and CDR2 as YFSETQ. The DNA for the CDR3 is TGCGCCAGCAGCAACCGGGACAGGGGGGACACTGAAGCTTTCTTT. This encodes CASSNRDRGDTEAFF.

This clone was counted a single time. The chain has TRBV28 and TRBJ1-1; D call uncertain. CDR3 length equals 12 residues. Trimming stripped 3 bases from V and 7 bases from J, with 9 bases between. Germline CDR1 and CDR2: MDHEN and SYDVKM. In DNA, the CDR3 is TGTGCCAGCAGTTTCAGCAGACTTGAAGCTTTCTTT. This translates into CASSFSRLEAFF.